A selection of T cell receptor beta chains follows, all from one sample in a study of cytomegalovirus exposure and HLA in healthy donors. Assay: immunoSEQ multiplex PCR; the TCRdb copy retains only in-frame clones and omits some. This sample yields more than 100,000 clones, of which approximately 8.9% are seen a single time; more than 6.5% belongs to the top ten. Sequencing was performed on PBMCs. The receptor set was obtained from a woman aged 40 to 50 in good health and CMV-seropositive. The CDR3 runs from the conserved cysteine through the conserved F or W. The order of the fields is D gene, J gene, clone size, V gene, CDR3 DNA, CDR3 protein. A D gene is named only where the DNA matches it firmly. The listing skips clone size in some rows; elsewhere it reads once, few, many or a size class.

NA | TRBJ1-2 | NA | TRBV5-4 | TGTGCCAGCAGCCCACCGGCAGGGAAGCATGGCTACACCTTC | CASSPPAGKHGYTF
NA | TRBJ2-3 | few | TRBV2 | TGTGCCAGCAGCCGGTCGCTGACAGATACGCAGTATTTT | CASSRSLTDTQYF
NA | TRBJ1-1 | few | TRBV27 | TGTGCCAGCAGTTCGGACAGGAACACTGAAGCTTTCTTT | CASSSDRNTEAFF
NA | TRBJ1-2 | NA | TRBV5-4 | TGTGCCAGCAGAAGGAGGGCTTTCAACTATGGCTACACCTTC | CASRRRAFNYGYTF
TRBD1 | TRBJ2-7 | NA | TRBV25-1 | TGTGCCAGCAGTGAATCCGGGACAGGTTCCTACGAGCAGTACTTC | CASSESGTGSYEQYF
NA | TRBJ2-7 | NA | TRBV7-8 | TGTGCCAGCAGCTTCGGTTCGTGGCAGTACTTC | CASSFGSWQYF
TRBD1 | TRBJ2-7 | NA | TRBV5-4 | TGTGCCAGCAGCTCTGGGGGGGGACAGGGGATCTACGAGCAGTACTTC | CASSSGGGQGIYEQYF
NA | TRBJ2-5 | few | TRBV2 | TGTGCCACCAACCGACAGATCCAAGAGACCCAGTACTTC | CATNRQIQETQYF
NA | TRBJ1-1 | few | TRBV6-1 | TGTGCCAGCAGTGAAGTAACAGAAGCTTTCTTT | CASSEVTEAFF
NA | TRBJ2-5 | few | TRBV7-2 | TGTGCCAGCAGCTTAGGGACTAAGGAGACCCAGTACTTC | CASSLGTKETQYF
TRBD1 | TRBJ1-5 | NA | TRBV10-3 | TGTGCTTCCTCCTCGAGTACAGGGGCCAATCAGCCCCAGCATTTT | CASSSSTGANQPQHF
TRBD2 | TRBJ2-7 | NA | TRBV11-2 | TGTGCCAGCAGCGCCTCCGGGAGGTCGGGCGAGCAGTACTTC | CASSASGRSGEQYF
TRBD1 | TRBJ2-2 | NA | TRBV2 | TGTGCCAGCAGCTTAAGGGGGACAGGGACCGCCGGGGAGCTGTTTTTT | CASSLRGTGTAGELFF
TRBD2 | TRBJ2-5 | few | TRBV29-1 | TGCAGCGTCAGAGGTGGGAGGGTTGCCCAAAAAGAGACCCAGTACTTC | CSVRGGRVAQKETQYF